This record covers a single T cell receptor beta chain. CDR1 and CDR2 (germline): MNHEY, SMNVEV (reference sequence). Trimming shortened V by 3 bases and J by 5 bases, and 13 bases separated the two germline ends. The CDR3 contains 14 residues. This sample stems from a study of blood T cell repertoires in COVID-19. Libraries were prepared by immunoSEQ multiplex PCR; TCRdb keeps only in-frame clonotypes and omits some of them. Seen here are roughly 400,000 clones, roughly 88% observed once, and the top ten hold 0.6%. The material sequenced was PBMCs or T cells enriched from blood (not recorded which). The rearrangement uses TRBV27 and TRBJ2-5; the D gene is possibly TRBD2 (6 bases). This TCR came from a man aged 18-30 years who had recovered from COVID-19. The CDR3: CASSLGGGGETQYF. CDR3 bases: TGTGCCAGCAGTTTGGGAGGAGGAGGGGAGACCCAGTACTTC.